One sample yielded the 27 T cell receptor beta chains listed below, sequenced in a study of blood T cell repertoires in COVID-19. Sequencing was performed with immunoSEQ multiplex PCR; in TCRdb, only in-frame clones are kept and a portion is missing. The sample includes about 71,000 clones, approximately 83% of them seen just once. What was sequenced was peripheral blood. These receptors were collected from a man aged 70-80 years with acute or convalescent COVID-19.

The chain recombines TRBV5-6 with TRBJ1-5; D gene ambiguous. V lost 0 bases and J lost 0, with 7 bases in between. Germline CDR1 and CDR2: SGHDT and YYEEEE. This CDR3 comprises 15 residues. CDR3: CASSLAGFSNQPQHF. In DNA, the CDR3 is TGTGCCAGCAGCTTGGCCGGTTTTAGCAATCAGCCCCAGCATTTT. Variable domain in full (rest from reference TRBV5-6 and TRBJ1-5): DAGVTQSPTHLIKTRGQQVTLRCSPKSGHDTVSWYQQALGQGPQFIFQYYEEEERQRGNFPDRFSGHQFPNYSSELNVNALLLGDSALYLCASSLAGFSNQPQHFGDGTRLSIL.

This clone came up once. This chain links TRBV29-1 with TRBJ1-2; 11 nucleotides match TRBD1. The trim removed 4 bases at V and 7 bases at J, leaving 2 bases unmatched. CDR1 is SQVTM and CDR2 is ANQGSEA in the germline V gene. The CDR3 extends over 12 amino acids. CDR3 DNA: TGCAGCGTTGGCGGACAGGGGGCTGGCTACACCTTC. It is translated as CSVGGQGAGYTF.

The rearrangement links TRBV30 to TRBJ1-3; D might be TRBD1 (5 bases). The CDR3 runs to 17 residues. Germline CDR1 and CDR2: GTSNPN and SVGIG (reference sequence). Trimming stripped 0 bases from V and 0 bases from J, with 15 bases between. CDR3 sequence reads: CAWSVPLTGFSGNTIYF. The CDR3 DNA is TGTGCCTGGAGTGTCCCCCTTACAGGCTTCTCTGGAAACACCATATATTTT.

This clone turned up a few times. This chain uses TRBV28 with TRBJ2-7; TRBD1 matches at 7 bases. This CDR3 has 12 residues. J was trimmed by 2 bases and V by 8 bases; bases with no gene match: 3. Germline CDR1 reads MDHEN; CDR2 reads SYDVKM. CDR3 DNA: TGTGCCAGCGGGGGACAGACCTACGAGCAGTACTTC. Amino acids: CASGGQTYEQYF.

This clone showed up just a few times. This chain uses TRBV11-3 with TRBJ1-1; a weak D match, TRBD1 (5 bases). The length of the CDR3 is 13 residues. CDR1 is SGHNT and CDR2 is YENEEA in the germline V gene. The V and J ends lost 6 bases and 3 bases respectively, with 11 bases between them. For the CDR3, the DNA is TGTGCCAGCAGTTCCCGGGGGGACACTGAAGCTTTCTTT. This gives the protein CASSSRGDTEAFF.

Only one count was recorded for this clone. J is TRBJ1-4 and V is TRBV18; TRBD1 might be the D (5 bases). CDR3 length: 13 amino acids. Germline CDR1 reads KGHSH; CDR2 reads LQKENI. The V end lost 10 bases, the J end lost 5 bases, and 14 bases lay between the germline ends. CDR3 region: CATEQAQNEKLFF. The DNA of the CDR3 is TGTGCCACGGAACAGGCCCAAAATGAAAAACTGTTTTTT.

DNA for the CDR3: TGTGCCAGCTCACCGGGAGGGCGAAATGGAAATCAGCCCCAGCATTTT. Encoded protein: CASSPGGRNGNQPQHF. The chain uses TRBV18 and TRBJ1-5; D not certain. This CDR3 has 16 residues. Per germline, CDR1 KGHSH and CDR2 LQKENI. V shed 3 bases and J shed 4 bases, with 16 bases lying between them.

This chain uses TRBV5-6 with TRBJ2-1; TRBD2 might be the D (5 bases). Germline assignment: CDR1 SGHDT and CDR2 YYEEEE. V lost 4 bases, J lost 9 bases, and 14 bases lay in between. CDR3 length: 13 residues. Here the CDR3 reads CASSPGELAEQFF. DNA for the CDR3: TGTGCCAGCAGCCCCGGGGAGCTAGCTGAGCAGTTCTTC.

The CDR3: CASSLAGGVDEQFF. CDR3 nucleotide sequence: TGCGCCAGCAGCCTCGCGGGAGGGGTCGATGAGCAGTTCTTC. The V and J genes are TRBV4-3 and TRBJ2-1, with TRBD2 matching over 9 bases. The CDR3 runs 14 residues. The V and J ends lost 4 bases and 8 bases, in that order; junction bases with no gene match: 6. Germline-derived CDR1 and CDR2 are LGHNA and YSLEER.

The chain carries TRBV7-3 and TRBJ2-7; TRBD1 agrees at 10 bases. CDR1 and CDR2 from the germline V gene are SGHTA and FQGTGA. This CDR3 has 14 amino acids. Trimming took 5 bases from V and 3 from J; bases not matched to a gene: 4. CDR3 residues: CASSPRTGGYEQYF. CDR3 DNA sequence: TGTGCCAGCAGCCCCCGGACAGGGGGCTACGAGCAGTACTTC.

The chain recombines TRBV4-1 with TRBJ2-3; 7 bases align to TRBD2. This CDR3 is built from 17 residues. Germline values: CDR1 MGHRA, CDR2 YSYEKL. The V and J ends lost 0 bases and 0 bases, in that order; junction bases with no gene match: 6. The CDR3 loop is CASSQDGSSGSTDTQYF. The CDR3 DNA follows: TGCGCCAGCAGCCAAGATGGTAGTAGCGGGAGCACAGATACGCAGTATTTT.

The rearrangement joins TRBV11-2 to TRBJ1-1, with 10 bases identical to TRBD1. Germline values: CDR1 SGHAT, CDR2 FQNNGV. The CDR3 sequence is 15 residues long. Unmatched junction bases numbered 5, after V lost 5 bases and J lost 2 bases. As DNA, the CDR3 is TGTGCCAGCAGCCCTGTGACAGGGGGCAACACTGAAGCTTTCTTT. Translating gives CASSPVTGGNTEAFF.

J is TRBJ1-1 and V is TRBV7-8; TRBD1 is a possible D gene (6 bases). CDR3 size: 13 residues. CDR1 is SGHVS and CDR2 is FQNEAQ in the germline V gene. V was trimmed by 7 bases and J by 5 bases, leaving 14 bases between them. This CDR3 reads CASTTGLGTEAFF. As DNA, the CDR3 is TGTGCCAGCACGACAGGTTTGGGGACTGAAGCTTTCTTT.

The V call is TRBV6-2 or TRBV6-3, the J call TRBJ1-1, with 8 bases matching TRBD1. CDR1 is MNHEY, CDR2 SVGEGT, per germline. The CDR3 contains 17 residues. J was trimmed by 0 bases and V by 5 bases; bases with no gene match: 11. CDR3 protein: CASSPGQGLSLNTEAFF. CDR3 DNA: TGTGCCAGCAGTCCCGGACAGGGACTGTCCCTGAACACTGAAGCTTTCTTT.

This chain links TRBV11-2 with TRBJ2-5; no clear D gene. V was shortened by 1 base and J by 10 bases, with 16 bases between the two germline ends. Germline CDR1 SGHAT, CDR2 FQNNGV. This CDR3 has 14 residues. The CDR3 here is CASSLGPLASNQYF. The CDR3 nucleotides are TGTGCCAGCAGCTTAGGTCCCCTGGCCAGTAACCAGTACTTC.

The genes are TRBV3-1 (or the pseudogene TRBV3-2) and TRBJ1-1; no clear D. This CDR3 comprises 15 residues. The V gene's germline CDR1 is LGHDT and CDR2 YNNKEL (reference sequence). Trimming cost V 1 base and J 5 bases, with 14 bases left between them. DNA of the CDR3: TGTGCCAGCAGCCAAGTCTACCGATACCGGACTGAAGCTTTCTTT. It encodes CASSQVYRYRTEAFF.

This clone was picked up a small number of times. The chain has TRBV14 and TRBJ2-3; TRBD2 agrees at 9 bases. CDR3 length: 16 amino acids. The V gene end was trimmed by 3 bases and the J gene end by 8 bases; junction bases not matched to a gene: 12. The V gene's germline CDR1 is SGHDN and CDR2 FVKESK. The CDR3 sequence: CASSHPIAGVRGTQYF. In DNA, the CDR3 is TGTGCCAGCAGCCATCCTATAGCGGGAGTGCGGGGTACGCAGTATTTT.

The J gene is TRBJ1-1, the V gene TRBV5-5; 7 bases line up with TRBD1. V shed 4 bases, J shed 1 base, and the junction held 13 bases outside the gene matches. The V gene's germline CDR1 is SGHKS and CDR2 YYEKEE (reference sequence). This CDR3 has 17 residues. The CDR3 loop is CASSLTLPGQRNTEAFF. The DNA of the CDR3 is TGTGCCAGCAGCCTCACCCTGCCGGGACAGAGGAACACTGAAGCTTTCTTT.

This chain connects TRBV25-1 to TRBJ1-1, with TRBD1 matching 9 bases. Trimming at V came to 5 bases and at J to 3 bases, leaving 4 bases not matched to a gene. Germline CDR1 reads MGHDK; CDR2 reads SYGVNS. The CDR3 contains 14 residues. In DNA form, the CDR3 reads TGTGCCAGCAGTACGGGACAGGGAGACACTGAAGCTTTCTTT. It encodes CASSTGQGDTEAFF. The full variable domain, in which reference TRBV25-1 and TRBJ1-1 provide the parts outside the CDR3, is EADIYQTPRYLVIGTGKKITLECSQTMGHDKMYWYQQDPGMELHLIHYSYGVNSTEKGDLSSESTVSRIRTEHFPLTLESARPSHTSQYLCASSTGQGDTEAFFGQGTRLTVV.

The rearrangement joins TRBV3-1 (or the pseudogene TRBV3-2) to TRBJ2-2; 9 nucleotides match TRBD2. J gave up 4 bases and V 3 bases, and 3 bases lay outside the gene matches. The CDR3 runs to 15 residues. Germline CDR1 and CDR2: LGHDT and YNNKEL (reference sequence). CDR3 in amino acids: CASSHSGRGTGELFF. The CDR3 DNA follows: TGTGCCAGCAGCCATAGCGGGAGAGGCACCGGGGAGCTGTTTTTT.

The J gene is TRBJ2-7, the V gene TRBV5-1, with a weak D call TRBD1 (6 bases). Germline V gene sequence: CDR1 SGHRS, CDR2 YFSETQ. The V gene lost 6 bases and the J gene lost 0 bases, with 22 bases spanning the gap. The length of the CDR3 is 17 residues. The chain's CDR3 is CASNPGHSNPSSYEQYF. The CDR3, as DNA: TGCGCCAGCAACCCGGGACACTCAAACCCCAGCTCCTACGAGCAGTACTTC.

The chain joins TRBV9 to TRBJ2-2; D possibly corresponds to TRBD1 (6 bases). The CDR3 spans 15 residues. Germline V gene lookup returns CDR1 SGDLS and CDR2 YYNGEE. Trimming left V 3 bases short and J 3 bases short, with 12 bases between. Written as DNA, the CDR3 is TGTGCCAGCAGCGGATCGGACAGACACACCGGGGAGCTGTTTTTT. This sequence encodes CASSGSDRHTGELFF.

As concerns this clone: One end of the junction fails to match germline, which may point to a read error. In the same sample, other DNA sequences code for this CDR3. The chain carries TRBV24-1 and TRBJ2-3, with a weak D call TRBD2 (6 bases). Germline V gene sequence: CDR1 KGHDR, CDR2 SFDVKD. The CDR3 runs 12 residues. CDR3 in amino acids: CATSTSTDTQYF. The CDR3 DNA is TGTGCCACTAGTACTAGCACCGATACGCAGTATTTT.

This rearrangement joins TRBV5-4 to TRBJ2-1; tentative D call: TRBD2 (6 bases). V was shortened by 3 bases and J by 2 bases, with 12 bases between the two germline ends. Germline loops: CDR1 SGHNT, CDR2 YYREEE (reference sequence). This CDR3 region has 15 residues. The CDR3: CASSWTGSTYNEQFF. The CDR3 DNA follows: TGTGCCAGCAGCTGGACCGGGAGCACCTACAATGAGCAGTTCTTC.

This chain joins TRBV2 and TRBJ1-5, with 7 bases lining up with TRBD1. Germline V gives CDR1 SNHLY, CDR2 FYNNEI. J was trimmed by 1 base and V by 4 bases; bases with no gene match: 4. CDR3 length: 15 amino acids. CDR3 in amino acids: CASSAQGMSNQPQHF. In DNA form, the CDR3 reads TGTGCCAGCAGTGCACAGGGGATGAGCAATCAGCCCCAGCATTTT.

The chain has TRBV30 and TRBJ2-7; 8 bases align to TRBD1. V gave up 2 bases and J gave up 5 bases; unmatched junction bases: 5. The CDR3 sequence is 13 residues long. The germline CDR1 and CDR2 sequences are GTSNPN and SVGIG (reference sequence). The CDR3 DNA reads as TGTGCCTGGAGTCAAGACAGGGGCCACGAGCAGTACTTC. Protein sequence: CAWSQDRGHEQYF. The whole variable domain, filled in from reference TRBV30 and TRBJ2-7, reads SQTIHQWPATLVQPVGSPLSLECTVEGTSNPNLYWYRQAAGRGLQLLFYSVGIGQISSEVPQNLSASRPQDRQFILSSKKLLLSDSGFYLCAWSQDRGHEQYFGPGTRLTVT.

The V call is TRBV10-3, the J call TRBJ1-2; TRBD1 matches 9 bases. Germline V CDR1 and CDR2: ENHRY, SYGVKD. V lost 8 bases and J lost 4; bases outside the gene matches: 5. The length of the CDR3 is 13 residues. CDR3 loop: CAIRTGDSYGYTF. DNA of the CDR3: TGTGCCATCCGGACAGGGGATAGCTATGGCTACACCTTC.